These T cell receptor beta chains were read from a single sample in a study of T cells in Graves' hyperthyroidism and ophthalmopathy. MiXCR was run by TCRdb on the multiplex PCR reads, yielding one entry per CDR3 protein. The top ten clones hold roughly 8.3% of a sample with about 840,000 distinct CDR3 sequences, around 38% of them seen once. Sequencing was done on a sample of blood. Source of these receptors: a man between 18 and 29 years old with Graves' hyperthyroidism. The CDR3 runs from the conserved cysteine through the conserved F or W. The D gene is left open where the match is weak. Not all rows give a size; the values are once, few, many and, for expanded clones, a class.

j_gene: TRBJ2-6
v_gene: TRBV5-1
d_gene: -
abundance: few
CDR3nt: -
CDR3aa: CASSFYICSALRANVLTF

j_gene: TRBJ2-5
v_gene: TRBV6-2/TRBV6-3
d_gene: -
abundance: -
CDR3nt: TGTGCCAGCAACAATAGGGGAGAACAAGAGACCCAGTACTTC
CDR3aa: CASNNRGEQETQYF

j_gene: TRBJ1-1
v_gene: TRBV6-1
d_gene: -
abundance: many
CDR3nt: TGCGCCAGCAGTGAATTAGGGAACACTGAAGCTTTCTTT
CDR3aa: CASSELGNTEAFF

j_gene: TRBJ1-1
v_gene: TRBV12-3/TRBV12-4
d_gene: -
abundance: -
CDR3nt: TGTGCCAGCAGTACCGACCTCATGAGCACTGAAGCTTTCTTT
CDR3aa: CASSTDLMSTEAFF

j_gene: TRBJ2-7
v_gene: TRBV5-1
d_gene: -
abundance: -
CDR3nt: TGCGCCAGCACCGGAGGAGGGGACTTCTCCTACGAGCAGTACTTC
CDR3aa: CASTGGGDFSYEQYF

j_gene: TRBJ1-5
v_gene: TRBV20-1
d_gene: -
abundance: -
CDR3nt: TGCAGTGCTGGGGGGCGGGACACCTATAGCAATCAGCCCCAGCATTTT
CDR3aa: CSAGGRDTYSNQPQHF

j_gene: TRBJ1-1
v_gene: TRBV7-3
d_gene: -
abundance: few
CDR3nt: TGCGCCAGCAGCCAAGAGTGGGACACTGAAGCTTTCTTT
CDR3aa: CASSQEWDTEAFF

j_gene: TRBJ1-5
v_gene: TRBV2
d_gene: TRBD1
abundance: many
CDR3nt: TGTGCCAGCAATGGACAGGGAGGTGTCAATCAGCCCCAGCATTTT
CDR3aa: CASNGQGGVNQPQHF

j_gene: TRBJ1-3
v_gene: TRBV5-1
d_gene: -
abundance: -
CDR3nt: TGCGCCAGCAGCAGCCCCGGGACGGTAGGAAACACCATATATTTT
CDR3aa: CASSSPGTVGNTIYF

j_gene: TRBJ1-6
v_gene: TRBV19
d_gene: -
abundance: many
CDR3nt: TGTGCCAGTAGCATCGCGGACTATAATTCACCCCTCCACTTT
CDR3aa: CASSIADYNSPLHF

j_gene: TRBJ1-5
v_gene: TRBV29-1
d_gene: -
abundance: many
CDR3nt: TGCAGCGCGGTCGGGGGTAATAGCAATCAGCCCCAGCATTTT
CDR3aa: CSAVGGNSNQPQHF

j_gene: TRBJ2-7
v_gene: TRBV25-1
d_gene: -
abundance: many
CDR3nt: TGTGCCAGCGTTGCTAAGGAAAACTACGAGCAGTACTTC
CDR3aa: CASVAKENYEQYF

j_gene: TRBJ2-6
v_gene: TRBV7-2
d_gene: -
abundance: few
CDR3nt: TGCGCCAGCAGCCAGACAGGGGCCAACGTCCTGACTTTC
CDR3aa: CASSQTGANVLTF

j_gene: TRBJ1-1
v_gene: TRBV20-1
d_gene: -
abundance: many
CDR3nt: TGCAGTGCTAGAGCCACCTCCCCTGAAGCTTTCTTT
CDR3aa: CSARATSPEAFF

j_gene: TRBJ2-2
v_gene: TRBV10-2
d_gene: -
abundance: -
CDR3nt: TGCGCCAGCAGCCAAACACAGGGGGAGCTGTTTTTT
CDR3aa: CASSQTQGELFF

j_gene: TRBJ2-7
v_gene: TRBV20-1
d_gene: -
abundance: -
CDR3nt: TGCAGTGCTCGTCGCGACACTAGCTCCTACGAGCAGTACTTC
CDR3aa: CSARRDTSSYEQYF

j_gene: TRBJ1-2
v_gene: TRBV19
d_gene: -
abundance: -
CDR3nt: TGTGCCAGTGGGGGGTGGCAGGGCTATGGCTACACCTTC
CDR3aa: CASGGWQGYGYTF

j_gene: TRBJ1-5
v_gene: TRBV2
d_gene: -
abundance: many
CDR3nt: TGTGCCAGCAGGCTGACAAGAACTAATCAGCCCCAGCATTTT
CDR3aa: CASRLTRTNQPQHF

j_gene: TRBJ2-5
v_gene: TRBV25-1
d_gene: -
abundance: -
CDR3nt: TGTGTCAGCAGCTTACTTGCAGGGGTCGGCGAGACCCAGTACTTC
CDR3aa: CVSSLLAGVGETQYF

j_gene: TRBJ1-2
v_gene: TRBV5-1
d_gene: -
abundance: -
CDR3nt: TGCGCCGCTGACAGAAGGTCCTATGGCTACACCTTC
CDR3aa: CAADRRSYGYTF

j_gene: TRBJ2-7
v_gene: TRBV6-1
d_gene: TRBD1
abundance: -
CDR3nt: TGTGCCAGCAGCCCCCGATTGAGCAGGGGGCTAAACGAGCAGTACTTC
CDR3aa: CASSPRLSRGLNEQYF

j_gene: TRBJ2-2
v_gene: TRBV24-1
d_gene: TRBD2
abundance: few
CDR3nt: TGTGCCACCAGTGATCAGACTAGCGGGGTGACCGGGGAGCTGTTTTTT
CDR3aa: CATSDQTSGVTGELFF

j_gene: TRBJ1-1
v_gene: TRBV7-9
d_gene: -
abundance: -
CDR3nt: TGTGCCAGCAGTATTGCGACAGAGTTGAACACTGAAGCTTTCTTT
CDR3aa: CASSIATELNTEAFF

j_gene: TRBJ2-5
v_gene: TRBV15
d_gene: TRBD2
abundance: -
CDR3nt: TGTGCCACCAGCAGAGAGAGGACTAGCGGGGAGACCCAGTACTTC
CDR3aa: CATSRERTSGETQYF

j_gene: TRBJ1-1
v_gene: TRBV4-1
d_gene: -
abundance: few
CDR3nt: TGCGCCAGCAGCCACTACGACAGGCCGAACACTGAAGCTTTCTTT
CDR3aa: CASSHYDRPNTEAFF

j_gene: TRBJ2-5
v_gene: TRBV2
d_gene: TRBD1
abundance: many
CDR3nt: TGTGCCAGCAGCGACAGGGGGATCGGGGAGACCCAGTACTTC
CDR3aa: CASSDRGIGETQYF

j_gene: TRBJ1-3
v_gene: TRBV7-9
d_gene: -
abundance: -
CDR3nt: TGTGCCAGCAGCCCGGCCCCGGGGGCTGGAAACACCATATATTTT
CDR3aa: CASSPAPGAGNTIYF

j_gene: TRBJ1-2
v_gene: TRBV29-1
d_gene: -
abundance: -
CDR3nt: TGCAGCTTTACAGGAGAGGGGAATGGCTACACCTTC
CDR3aa: CSFTGEGNGYTF

j_gene: TRBJ2-2
v_gene: TRBV29-1
d_gene: -
abundance: -
CDR3nt: TGCAGCGGAGGGATAGACAGTCTCACCGGGGAGCTGTTTTTT
CDR3aa: CSGGIDSLTGELFF

j_gene: TRBJ2-2
v_gene: TRBV10-3
d_gene: -
abundance: many
CDR3nt: TGTGCCATCAGTGAGTCGATTAGTGGTCCCTTCACCGGGGAGCTGTTTTTT
CDR3aa: CAISESISGPFTGELFF

j_gene: TRBJ1-4
v_gene: TRBV19
d_gene: TRBD1
abundance: -
CDR3nt: TGTGCCAGTAGCTGGCCGGGACAGGGCTTTGCAACTAATGAAAAACTGTTTTTT
CDR3aa: CASSWPGQGFATNEKLFF

j_gene: TRBJ1-4
v_gene: TRBV6-1
d_gene: TRBD1
abundance: -
CDR3nt: TGTGCCAGCAGTCGGACAGGGAAAGATGAAAAACTGTTTTTT
CDR3aa: CASSRTGKDEKLFF

j_gene: TRBJ2-2
v_gene: TRBV19
d_gene: -
abundance: few
CDR3nt: TGTGCCAGTAGTATAGCCTTCAGGGGGGCTGGGGAGCTGTTTTTT
CDR3aa: CASSIAFRGAGELFF

j_gene: TRBJ1-2
v_gene: TRBV14
d_gene: -
abundance: -
CDR3nt: TGTGCCAGCAGCCAAGCGGTCACAGGGTCCGCCTATGGCTACACCTTC
CDR3aa: CASSQAVTGSAYGYTF

j_gene: TRBJ2-6
v_gene: TRBV9
d_gene: -
abundance: once
CDR3nt: TGTGCCAGCAACAAACCCGGACGGCCCTCTGGGGCCAACGTCCTGACTTTC
CDR3aa: CASNKPGRPSGANVLTF

j_gene: TRBJ1-2
v_gene: TRBV10-3
d_gene: TRBD1
abundance: -
CDR3nt: TGTGCCATCAGTTCCACAGGGGACTATGGCTACACCTTC
CDR3aa: CAISSTGDYGYTF

j_gene: TRBJ1-2
v_gene: TRBV6-5
d_gene: -
abundance: -
CDR3nt: TGTGCCAACCCGAGACAGCGGGGCTACACCTTC
CDR3aa: CANPRQRGYTF

j_gene: TRBJ1-1
v_gene: TRBV14
d_gene: -
abundance: few
CDR3nt: TGTGCCAGCAGCCAAGTGAATGGGAGGAAAACTGAAGCTTTCTTT
CDR3aa: CASSQVNGRKTEAFF

j_gene: TRBJ1-2
v_gene: TRBV6-5
d_gene: TRBD1
abundance: many
CDR3nt: TGTGCCAGCAGTTACAGATGGACAGGGGAAGGCTACACCTTC
CDR3aa: CASSYRWTGEGYTF

j_gene: TRBJ2-5
v_gene: TRBV28
d_gene: TRBD1
abundance: few
CDR3nt: TGTGCCAGCAGACGACGCACACAGGGGCAAGAGACCCAGTACTTC
CDR3aa: CASRRRTQGQETQYF

j_gene: TRBJ2-7
v_gene: TRBV12-3/TRBV12-4
d_gene: -
abundance: few
CDR3nt: TGTGCCAGCAGCCTTTCGGACGCCGTGTCCTACGAGCAGTACTTC
CDR3aa: CASSLSDAVSYEQYF

j_gene: TRBJ1-6
v_gene: TRBV10-2
d_gene: -
abundance: -
CDR3nt: TGCGCCAGCTACAGGGCGGGCAGGACTTCACCCCTCCACTTT
CDR3aa: CASYRAGRTSPLHF

j_gene: TRBJ1-1
v_gene: TRBV5-1
d_gene: TRBD1
abundance: -
CDR3nt: TGCGCCAGCAGCTCTGGGACAGGGGACAAGAACACTGAAGCTTTCTTT
CDR3aa: CASSSGTGDKNTEAFF

j_gene: TRBJ2-5
v_gene: TRBV4-1
d_gene: -
abundance: few
CDR3nt: TGCGCCAGCAGCCAAGGTCCGGGGGTCGAGACCCAGTACTTC
CDR3aa: CASSQGPGVETQYF

j_gene: TRBJ1-4
v_gene: TRBV2
d_gene: -
abundance: once
CDR3nt: TGTGCCAGCAGTGAAGGACAGGACCCAGAAAAACTGTTTTTT
CDR3aa: CASSEGQDPEKLFF

j_gene: TRBJ1-6
v_gene: TRBV4-1
d_gene: -
abundance: -
CDR3nt: TGCGCCAGCAGCCTTCAGCAGAGCTCCTATAATTCACCCCTCCACTTT
CDR3aa: CASSLQQSSYNSPLHF

j_gene: TRBJ2-5
v_gene: TRBV7-2
d_gene: -
abundance: few
CDR3nt: TGTGCCAGCAGCTTAGCGATGAATGTACGGGAGACCCAGTACTTC
CDR3aa: CASSLAMNVRETQYF

j_gene: TRBJ2-5
v_gene: TRBV24-1
d_gene: TRBD2
abundance: many
CDR3nt: TGTGCCACCAGTGATTCGGGGGGGGGCGAGACCCAGTACTTC
CDR3aa: CATSDSGGGETQYF

j_gene: TRBJ1-1
v_gene: TRBV7-3
d_gene: TRBD1
abundance: -
CDR3nt: TGTGCCAGCAGCCCACCCGGGACAGGGTTGAACACTGAAGCTTTCTTT
CDR3aa: CASSPPGTGLNTEAFF

j_gene: TRBJ2-2
v_gene: TRBV20-1
d_gene: -
abundance: many
CDR3nt: TGCAGTGCTAGAGAGGTGATCACCGGGGAGCTGTTTTTT
CDR3aa: CSAREVITGELFF

j_gene: TRBJ2-7
v_gene: TRBV5-6
d_gene: TRBD2
abundance: -
CDR3nt: TGTGCCAGCAGCCTTTGGGGAGCGGGAGGCTCCTACGAGCAGTACTTC
CDR3aa: CASSLWGAGGSYEQYF

j_gene: TRBJ2-5
v_gene: TRBV19
d_gene: TRBD1
abundance: many
CDR3nt: TGTGCCAGTCGGCCCCAGGGGGCAAAGGAGACCCAGTACTTC
CDR3aa: CASRPQGAKETQYF

j_gene: TRBJ1-5
v_gene: TRBV4-1
d_gene: TRBD1
abundance: few
CDR3nt: TGCGCCAGCAGCCAAGGACAGGGTTCGGTTCAGCCCCAGCATTTT
CDR3aa: CASSQGQGSVQPQHF